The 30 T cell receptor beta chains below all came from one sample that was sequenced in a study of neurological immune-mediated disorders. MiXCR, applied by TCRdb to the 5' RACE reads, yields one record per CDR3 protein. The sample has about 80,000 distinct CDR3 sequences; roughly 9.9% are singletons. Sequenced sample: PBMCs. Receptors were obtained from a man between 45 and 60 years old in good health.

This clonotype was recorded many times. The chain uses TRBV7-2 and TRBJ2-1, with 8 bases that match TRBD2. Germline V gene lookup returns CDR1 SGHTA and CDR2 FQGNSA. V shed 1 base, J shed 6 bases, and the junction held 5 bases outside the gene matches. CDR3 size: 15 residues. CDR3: CASSLGGGRSNEQFF. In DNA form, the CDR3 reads TGTGCCAGCAGCTTAGGGGGCGGGAGGTCCAATGAGCAGTTCTTC.

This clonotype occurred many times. In DNA form, the CDR3 reads TGTGCCAGCAGTGAACTAGCGGGTAGCACAGATACGCAGTATTTT. It encodes CASSELAGSTDTQYF. V usage is TRBV6-1 and J usage is TRBJ2-3; 8 bases agree with TRBD2. CDR1 and CDR2 from the germline V gene are MNHNS and SASEGT. The junction had 1 base not matched to a gene; V was cut back by 2 bases and J by 0 bases. This CDR3 is 15 amino acids long.

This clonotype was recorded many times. This CDR3 reads CSGDRDAEAFF. The CDR3 DNA sequence: TGCAGTGGAGACAGGGATGCTGAAGCTTTCTTT. V and J are TRBV20-1 and TRBJ1-1; 7 bases line up with TRBD1. Per germline, CDR1 DFQATT and CDR2 SNEGSKA (reference sequence). The CDR3 has 11 residues. The J segment lost 6 bases and the V segment lost 7 bases, leaving 5 bases of the junction unmatched.

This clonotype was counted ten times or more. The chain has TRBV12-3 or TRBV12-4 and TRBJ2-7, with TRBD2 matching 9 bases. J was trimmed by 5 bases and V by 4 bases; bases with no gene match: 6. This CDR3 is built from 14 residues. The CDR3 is CASSWGSGGNEQYF. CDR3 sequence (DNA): TGTGCCAGCAGTTGGGGAAGCGGGGGGAACGAGCAGTACTTC.

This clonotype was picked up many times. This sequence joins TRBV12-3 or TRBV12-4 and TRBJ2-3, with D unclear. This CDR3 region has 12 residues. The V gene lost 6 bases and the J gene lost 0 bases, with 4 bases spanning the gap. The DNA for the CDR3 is TGTGCCAGCAGCTACAGCACAGATACGCAGTATTTT. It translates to CASSYSTDTQYF.

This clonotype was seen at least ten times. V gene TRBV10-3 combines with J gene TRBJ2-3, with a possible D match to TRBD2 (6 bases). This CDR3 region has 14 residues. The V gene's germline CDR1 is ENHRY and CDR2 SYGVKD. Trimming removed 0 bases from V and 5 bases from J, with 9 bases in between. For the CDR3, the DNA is TGTGCCATCAGTGAGTCAGGGCGGGGAGATACGCAGTATTTT. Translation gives CAISESGRGDTQYF.

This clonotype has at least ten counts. This CDR3 reads CASSDARLNEQFF. The DNA of the CDR3 is TGCGCCAGCAGTGATGCCCGGCTCAATGAGCAGTTCTTC. The chain links TRBV10-1 to TRBJ2-1; D gene unclear. CDR3 size: 13 residues. V lost 3 bases and J lost 6, with 9 bases in between. The germline gives CDR1 WNHNN, CDR2 SYGVQD (reference sequence).

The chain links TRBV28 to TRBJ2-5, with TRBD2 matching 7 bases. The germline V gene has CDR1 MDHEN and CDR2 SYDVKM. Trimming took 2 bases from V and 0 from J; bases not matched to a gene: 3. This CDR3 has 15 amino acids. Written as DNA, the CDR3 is TGTGCCAGCAGTTTAGGGGAGGGGTACCAAGAGACCCAGTACTTC. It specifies CASSLGEGYQETQYF.

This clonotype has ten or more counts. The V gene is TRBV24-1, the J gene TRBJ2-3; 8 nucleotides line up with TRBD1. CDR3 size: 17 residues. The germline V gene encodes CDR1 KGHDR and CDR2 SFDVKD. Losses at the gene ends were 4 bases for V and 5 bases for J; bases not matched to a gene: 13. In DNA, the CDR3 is TGTGCCACCAGTGAAACGGACAGGGAGTGGGGGGAAGATACGCAGTATTTT. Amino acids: CATSETDREWGEDTQYF.

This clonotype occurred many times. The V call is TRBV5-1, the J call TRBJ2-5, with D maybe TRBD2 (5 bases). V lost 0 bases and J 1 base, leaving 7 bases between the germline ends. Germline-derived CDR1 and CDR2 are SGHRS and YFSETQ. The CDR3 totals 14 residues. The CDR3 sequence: CASSLERAQETQYF. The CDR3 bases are TGCGCCAGCAGCTTGGAGAGGGCCCAAGAGACCCAGTACTTC.

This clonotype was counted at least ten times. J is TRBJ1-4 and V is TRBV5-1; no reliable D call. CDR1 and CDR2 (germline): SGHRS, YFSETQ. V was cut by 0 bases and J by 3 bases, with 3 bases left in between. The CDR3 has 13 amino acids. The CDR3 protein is CASSLEANEKLFF. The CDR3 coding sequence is TGCGCCAGCAGCTTGGAAGCTAATGAAAAACTGTTTTTT.

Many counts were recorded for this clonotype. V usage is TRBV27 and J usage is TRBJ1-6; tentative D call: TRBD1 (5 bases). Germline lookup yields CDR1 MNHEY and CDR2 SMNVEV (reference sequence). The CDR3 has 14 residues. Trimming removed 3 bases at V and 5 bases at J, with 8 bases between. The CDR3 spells CASSFQGHNSPLHF. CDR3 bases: TGTGCCAGCAGTTTTCAGGGCCATAATTCACCCCTCCACTTT.

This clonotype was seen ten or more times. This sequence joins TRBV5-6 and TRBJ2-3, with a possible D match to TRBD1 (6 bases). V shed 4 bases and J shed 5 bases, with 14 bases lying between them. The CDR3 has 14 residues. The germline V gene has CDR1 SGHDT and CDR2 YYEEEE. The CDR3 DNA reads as TGTGCCAGCAGCCCCAGGACAGCTAAAGATACGCAGTATTTT. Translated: CASSPRTAKDTQYF.

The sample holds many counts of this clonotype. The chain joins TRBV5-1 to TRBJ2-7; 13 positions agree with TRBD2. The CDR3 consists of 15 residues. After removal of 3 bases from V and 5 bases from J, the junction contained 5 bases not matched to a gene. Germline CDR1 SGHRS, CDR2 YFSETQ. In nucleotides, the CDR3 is TGCGCCAGCAGCTCCACTAGCGGGGGGGCCCACGAGCAGTACTTC. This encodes CASSSTSGGAHEQYF.

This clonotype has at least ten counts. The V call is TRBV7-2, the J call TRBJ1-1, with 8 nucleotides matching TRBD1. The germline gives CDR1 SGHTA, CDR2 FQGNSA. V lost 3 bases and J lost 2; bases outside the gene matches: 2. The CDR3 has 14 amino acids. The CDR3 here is CASSFDRGNTEAFF. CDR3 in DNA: TGTGCCAGCAGCTTCGACAGGGGAAACACTGAAGCTTTCTTT.

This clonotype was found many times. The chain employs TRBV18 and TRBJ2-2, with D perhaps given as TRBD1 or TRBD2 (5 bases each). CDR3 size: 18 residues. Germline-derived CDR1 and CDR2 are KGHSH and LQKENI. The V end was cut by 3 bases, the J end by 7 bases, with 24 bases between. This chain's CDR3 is CASSPKDLFGAQGGELFF. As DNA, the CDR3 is TGTGCCAGCTCACCGAAAGATCTTTTCGGGGCGCAAGGCGGGGAGCTGTTTTTT.

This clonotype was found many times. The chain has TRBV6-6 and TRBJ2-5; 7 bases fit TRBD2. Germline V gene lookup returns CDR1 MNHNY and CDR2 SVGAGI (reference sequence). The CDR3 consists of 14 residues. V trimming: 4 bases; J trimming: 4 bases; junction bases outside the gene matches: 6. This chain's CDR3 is CASSSSGFGETQYF. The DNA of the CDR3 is TGTGCCAGCAGTTCTAGCGGATTCGGAGAGACCCAGTACTTC.

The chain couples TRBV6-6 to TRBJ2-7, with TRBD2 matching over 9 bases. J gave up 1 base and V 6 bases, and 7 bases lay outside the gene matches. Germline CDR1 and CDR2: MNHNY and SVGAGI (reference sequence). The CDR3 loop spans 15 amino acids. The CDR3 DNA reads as TGTGCCAGCAGGGCACCTAGCGGGGCTTCCTACGAGCAGTACTTC. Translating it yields CASRAPSGASYEQYF.

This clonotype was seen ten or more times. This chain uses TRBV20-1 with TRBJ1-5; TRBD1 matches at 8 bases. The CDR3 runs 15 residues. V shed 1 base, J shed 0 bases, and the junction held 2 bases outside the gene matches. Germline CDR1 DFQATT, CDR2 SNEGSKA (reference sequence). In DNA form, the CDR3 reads TGCAGTGCTAGAGGGGACAGGAGTAGCAATCAGCCCCAGCATTTT. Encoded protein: CSARGDRSSNQPQHF.

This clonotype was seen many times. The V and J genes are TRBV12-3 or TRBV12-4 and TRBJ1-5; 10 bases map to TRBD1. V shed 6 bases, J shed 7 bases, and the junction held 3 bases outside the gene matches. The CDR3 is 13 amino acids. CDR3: CASSQDRGQPQHF. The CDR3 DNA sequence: TGTGCCAGCAGCCAGGACAGGGGGCAGCCCCAGCATTTT.

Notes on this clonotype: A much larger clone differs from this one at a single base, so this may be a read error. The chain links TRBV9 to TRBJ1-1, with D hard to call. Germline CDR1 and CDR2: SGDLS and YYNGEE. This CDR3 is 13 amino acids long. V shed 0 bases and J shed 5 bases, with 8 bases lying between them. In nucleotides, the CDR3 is TGTGCCAGCAGCGTAGTGATGAGGACTGAAGCTTTCTTT. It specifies CASSVVMRTEAFF.

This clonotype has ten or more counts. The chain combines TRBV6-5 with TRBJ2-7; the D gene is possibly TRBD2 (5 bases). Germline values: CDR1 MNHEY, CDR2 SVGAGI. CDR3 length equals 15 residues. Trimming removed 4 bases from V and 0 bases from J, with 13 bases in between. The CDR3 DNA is TGTGCCAGCAGTTCGTCGACGGGGTTCTCCTACGAGCAGTACTTC. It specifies CASSSSTGFSYEQYF.

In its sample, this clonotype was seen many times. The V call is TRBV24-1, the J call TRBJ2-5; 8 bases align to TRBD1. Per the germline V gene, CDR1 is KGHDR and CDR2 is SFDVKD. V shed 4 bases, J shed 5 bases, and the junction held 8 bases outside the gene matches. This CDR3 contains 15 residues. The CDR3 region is CATSDPRGPGETQYF. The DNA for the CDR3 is TGTGCCACCAGTGACCCCAGGGGGCCTGGGGAGACCCAGTACTTC.

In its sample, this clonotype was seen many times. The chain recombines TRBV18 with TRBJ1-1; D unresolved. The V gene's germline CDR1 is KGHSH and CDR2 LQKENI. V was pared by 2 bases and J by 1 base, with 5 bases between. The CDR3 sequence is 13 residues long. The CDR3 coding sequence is TGTGCCAGCTCACCAGGTGGGAACACTGAAGCTTTCTTT. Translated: CASSPGGNTEAFF.

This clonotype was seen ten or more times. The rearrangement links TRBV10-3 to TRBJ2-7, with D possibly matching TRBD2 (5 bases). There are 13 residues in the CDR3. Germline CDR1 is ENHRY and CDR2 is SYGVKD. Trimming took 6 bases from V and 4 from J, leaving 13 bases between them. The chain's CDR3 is CAIRADGVYEQYF. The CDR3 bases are TGTGCCATCAGGGCAGACGGGGTGTACGAGCAGTACTTC.

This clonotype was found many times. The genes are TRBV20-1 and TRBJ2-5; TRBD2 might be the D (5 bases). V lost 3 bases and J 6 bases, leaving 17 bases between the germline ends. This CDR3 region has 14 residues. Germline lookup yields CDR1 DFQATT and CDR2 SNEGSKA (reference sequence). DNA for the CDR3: TGCAGTGCTAGGGCGTTTGGGTCGGGAAAGACCCAGTACTTC. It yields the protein CSARAFGSGKTQYF.

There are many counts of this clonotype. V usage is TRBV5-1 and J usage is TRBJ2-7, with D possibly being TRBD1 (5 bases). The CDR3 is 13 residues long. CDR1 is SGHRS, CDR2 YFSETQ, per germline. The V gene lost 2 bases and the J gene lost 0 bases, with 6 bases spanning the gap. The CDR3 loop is CASSFDSSYEQYF. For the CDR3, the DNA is TGCGCCAGCAGCTTCGACAGCTCCTACGAGCAGTACTTC.

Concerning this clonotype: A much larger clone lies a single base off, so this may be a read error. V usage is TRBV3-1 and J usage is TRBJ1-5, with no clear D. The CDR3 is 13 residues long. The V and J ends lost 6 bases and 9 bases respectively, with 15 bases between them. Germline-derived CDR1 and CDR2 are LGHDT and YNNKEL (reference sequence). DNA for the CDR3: TGTGCCAGCAGTCAGCGGTCGGATCCGCCCCAGCATTTT. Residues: CASSQRSDPPQHF.

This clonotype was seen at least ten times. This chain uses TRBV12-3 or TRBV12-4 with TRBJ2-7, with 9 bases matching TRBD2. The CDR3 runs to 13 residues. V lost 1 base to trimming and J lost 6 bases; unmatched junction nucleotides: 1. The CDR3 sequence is CASSLVLAGEQYF. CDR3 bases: TGTGCCAGCAGTTTAGTACTAGCGGGCGAGCAGTACTTC.

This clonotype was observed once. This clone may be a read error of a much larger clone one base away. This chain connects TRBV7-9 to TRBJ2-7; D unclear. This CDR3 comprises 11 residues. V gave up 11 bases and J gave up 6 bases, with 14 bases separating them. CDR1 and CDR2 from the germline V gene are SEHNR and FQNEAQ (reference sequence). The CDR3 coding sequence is TGTGCCCTTGAATCAGCTTGCGAGCAGTACTTC. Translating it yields CALESACEQYF.